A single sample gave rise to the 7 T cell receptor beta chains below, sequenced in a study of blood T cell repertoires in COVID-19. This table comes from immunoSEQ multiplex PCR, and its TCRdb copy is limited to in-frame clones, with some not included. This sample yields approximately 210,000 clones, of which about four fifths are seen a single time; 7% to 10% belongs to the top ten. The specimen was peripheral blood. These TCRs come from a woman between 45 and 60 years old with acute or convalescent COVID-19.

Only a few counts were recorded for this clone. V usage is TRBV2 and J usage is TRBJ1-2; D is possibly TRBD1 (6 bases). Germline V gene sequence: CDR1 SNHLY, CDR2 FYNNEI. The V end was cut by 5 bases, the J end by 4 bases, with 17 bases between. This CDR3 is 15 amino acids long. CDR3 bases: TGTGCCAGCAGTATACCGACAGGATTAAGCTATGGCTACACCTTC. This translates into CASSIPTGLSYGYTF.

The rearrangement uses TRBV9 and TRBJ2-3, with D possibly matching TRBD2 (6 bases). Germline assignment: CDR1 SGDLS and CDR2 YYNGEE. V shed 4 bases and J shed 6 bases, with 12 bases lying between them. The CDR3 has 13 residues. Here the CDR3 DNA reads TGTGCCAGCAGCCCCTTGACTAGGGATACGCAGTATTTT. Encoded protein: CASSPLTRDTQYF.

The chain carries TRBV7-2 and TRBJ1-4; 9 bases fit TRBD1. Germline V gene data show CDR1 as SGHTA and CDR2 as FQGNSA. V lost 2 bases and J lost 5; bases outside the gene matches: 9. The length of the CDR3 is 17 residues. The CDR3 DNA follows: TGTGCCAGCAGCTTAAGCGCGACCGGGACAGGGAATGAAAAACTGTTTTTT. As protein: CASSLSATGTGNEKLFF. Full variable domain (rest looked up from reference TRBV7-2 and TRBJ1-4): GAGVSQSPSNKVTEKGKDVELRCDPISGHTALYWYRQSLGQGLEFLIYFQGNSAPDKSGLPSDRFSAERTGGSVSTLTIQRTQQEDSAVYLCASSLSATGTGNEKLFFGSGTQLSVL.

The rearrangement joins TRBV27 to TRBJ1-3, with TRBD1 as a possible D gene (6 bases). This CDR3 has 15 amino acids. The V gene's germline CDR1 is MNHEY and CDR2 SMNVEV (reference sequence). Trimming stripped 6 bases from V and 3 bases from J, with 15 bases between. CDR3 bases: TGTGCCAGCAGAAAACAGGGTGACGGTGGAAACACCATATATTTT. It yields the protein CASRKQGDGGNTIYF.

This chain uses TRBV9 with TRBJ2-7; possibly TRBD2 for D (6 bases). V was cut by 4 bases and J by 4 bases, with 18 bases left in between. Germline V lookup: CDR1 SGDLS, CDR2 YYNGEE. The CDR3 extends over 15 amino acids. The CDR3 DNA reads TGTGCCAGCAGCCTCGAATGGGGACTTTCGTACGAGCAGTACTTC. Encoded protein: CASSLEWGLSYEQYF.

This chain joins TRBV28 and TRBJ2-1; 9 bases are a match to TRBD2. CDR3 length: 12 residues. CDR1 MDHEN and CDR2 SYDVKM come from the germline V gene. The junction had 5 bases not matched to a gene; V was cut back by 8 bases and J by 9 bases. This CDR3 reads CASGQLAGEQFF. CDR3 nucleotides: TGTGCCAGCGGCCAACTAGCGGGTGAGCAGTTCTTC.

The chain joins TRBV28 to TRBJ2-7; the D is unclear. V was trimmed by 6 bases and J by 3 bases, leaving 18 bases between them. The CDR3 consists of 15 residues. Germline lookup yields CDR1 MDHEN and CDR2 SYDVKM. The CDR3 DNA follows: TGTGCCAGCAGAAAGACGGCTAGGTATGGCTACGAGCAGTACTTC. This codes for CASRKTARYGYEQYF.